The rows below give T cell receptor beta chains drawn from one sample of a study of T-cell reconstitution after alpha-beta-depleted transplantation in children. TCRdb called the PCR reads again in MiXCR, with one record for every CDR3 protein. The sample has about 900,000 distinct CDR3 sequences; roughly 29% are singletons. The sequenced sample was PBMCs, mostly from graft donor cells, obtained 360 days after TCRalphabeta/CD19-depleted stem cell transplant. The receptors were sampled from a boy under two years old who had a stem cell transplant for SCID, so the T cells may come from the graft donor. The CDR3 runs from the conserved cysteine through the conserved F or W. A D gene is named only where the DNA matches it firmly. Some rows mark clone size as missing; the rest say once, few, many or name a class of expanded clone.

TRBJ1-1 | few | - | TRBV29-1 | CSGKRDAEAFF | TGCAGCGGGAAGAGGGACGCTGAAGCTTTCTTT
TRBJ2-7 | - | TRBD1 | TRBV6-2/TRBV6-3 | CASRPGTGSFHYEQYF | TGTGCCAGCAGGCCAGGGACAGGGTCCTTTCACTACGAGCAGTACTTC
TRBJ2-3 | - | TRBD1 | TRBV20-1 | CSPGNQGAATDTQYF | TGCAGTCCGGGGAATCAGGGGGCCGCCACAGATACGCAGTATTTT
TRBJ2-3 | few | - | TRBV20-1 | CSARAVLSTDTQYF | TGCAGTGCTAGAGCGGTCCTTAGCACAGATACGCAGTATTTT
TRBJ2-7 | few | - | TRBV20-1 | CSAPSGRGYEQYF | TGCAGTGCCCCATCCGGTCGTGGCTACGAGCAGTACTTC
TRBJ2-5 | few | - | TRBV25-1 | CASSDFDTQETQYF | TGTGCCAGCAGTGATTTTGATACCCAAGAGACCCAGTACTTC
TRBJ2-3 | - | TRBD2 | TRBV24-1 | CATSDFPSGRGTDTQYF | TGTGCCACCAGTGATTTTCCTAGCGGGCGAGGCACAGATACGCAGTATTTT
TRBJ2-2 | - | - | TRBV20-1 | CSARDPGYTGELFF | TGCAGTGCTAGAGACCCGGGCTACACAGGGGAGCTGTTTTTT
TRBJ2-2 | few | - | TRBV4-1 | CASSQRGAQATGELFF | TGCGCCAGCAGCCAAAGGGGAGCACAAGCAACCGGGGAGCTGTTTTTT
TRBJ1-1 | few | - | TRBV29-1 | CSVERGRLDEAFF | TGCAGCGTTGAAAGAGGTAGATTGGATGAAGCTTTCTTT
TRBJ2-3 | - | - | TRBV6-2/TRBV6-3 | CASSHPYLSTDTQYF | TGTGCCAGCAGCCACCCGTACCTATCCACAGATACGCAGTATTTT
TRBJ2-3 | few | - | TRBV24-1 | CATSAGGGGSDTQYF | TGTGCCACCAGTGCAGGGGGGGGCGGATCGGATACGCAGTATTTT
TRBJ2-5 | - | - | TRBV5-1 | CASSPGTGPGWETQYF | TGCGCCAGCAGCCCAGGAACCGGCCCCGGCTGGGAGACCCAGTACTTC
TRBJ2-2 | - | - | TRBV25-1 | CASSEAGGNTGELFF | TGTGCCAGCAGTGAGGCCGGGGGCAACACCGGGGAGCTGTTTTTT
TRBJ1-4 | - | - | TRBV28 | CASRRPGRSNEKLFF | TGTGCCAGCAGACGCCCGGGACGGAGTAATGAAAAACTGTTTTTT
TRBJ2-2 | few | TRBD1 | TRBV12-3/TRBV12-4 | CASSMDRPLGTGELFF | TGTGCCAGCAGTATGGACAGGCCCTTAGGCACCGGGGAGCTGTTTTTT
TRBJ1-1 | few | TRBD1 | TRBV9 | CASGGTANTEAFF | TGTGCCAGCGGCGGGACAGCAAACACTGAAGCTTTCTTT
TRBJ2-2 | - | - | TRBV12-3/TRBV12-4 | CASSFSASQTGELFF | TGTGCCAGCAGTTTTTCTGCGAGTCAGACCGGGGAGCTGTTTTTT
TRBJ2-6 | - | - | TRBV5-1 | CASSLGLQIGVLTF | TGCGCCAGCAGCTTGGGTTTACAGATCGGCGTCCTGACTTTC
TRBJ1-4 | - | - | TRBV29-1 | CSVETGGPEKLFF | TGCAGCGTCGAGACGGGGGGACCAGAAAAACTGTTTTTT
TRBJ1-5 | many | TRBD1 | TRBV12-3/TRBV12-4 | CASSWQGVQPQHF | TGTGCCAGCAGTTGGCAGGGGGTACAGCCCCAGCATTTT
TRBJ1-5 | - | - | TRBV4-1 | CASSQVQTNRGNQPQHF | TGCGCCAGCAGCCAAGTACAGACCAATAGGGGCAATCAGCCCCAGCATTTT
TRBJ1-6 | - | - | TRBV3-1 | CASSQDAGRRSPLHF | TGTGCCAGCAGCCAAGACGCGGGCAGGCGTTCACCCCTCCACTTT
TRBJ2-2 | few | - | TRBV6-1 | CASSRRLPNTGELFF | TGTGCCAGCAGCCGACGGTTACCGAACACCGGGGAGCTGTTTTTT
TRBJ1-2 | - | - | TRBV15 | CATSRDGRHYGYTF | TGTGCCACCAGCAGAGACGGACGGCACTATGGCTACACCTTC
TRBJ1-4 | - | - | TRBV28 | CASRSPSGLIEKLFF | TGTGCCAGCAGGTCCCCTTCCGGGCTGATCGAAAAACTGTTTTTT
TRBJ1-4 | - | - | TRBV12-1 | CASSSWDRERDTNEKLFF | TGTGCCAGCAGCTCATGGGACAGGGAAAGGGACACTAATGAAAAACTGTTTTTT
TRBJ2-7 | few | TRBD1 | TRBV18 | CASSLRGRRQYEQYF | TGTGCCAGCTCACTGAGGGGGCGCCGTCAATACGAGCAGTACTTC
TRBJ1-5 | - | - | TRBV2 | CASSTGPSNQPQHF | TGTGCCAGCTCCACGGGTCCGAGCAATCAGCCCCAGCATTTT
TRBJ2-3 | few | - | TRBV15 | CATSRDLGDGDTQYF | TGTGCCACCAGCAGAGATCTGGGGGATGGCGATACGCAGTATTTT